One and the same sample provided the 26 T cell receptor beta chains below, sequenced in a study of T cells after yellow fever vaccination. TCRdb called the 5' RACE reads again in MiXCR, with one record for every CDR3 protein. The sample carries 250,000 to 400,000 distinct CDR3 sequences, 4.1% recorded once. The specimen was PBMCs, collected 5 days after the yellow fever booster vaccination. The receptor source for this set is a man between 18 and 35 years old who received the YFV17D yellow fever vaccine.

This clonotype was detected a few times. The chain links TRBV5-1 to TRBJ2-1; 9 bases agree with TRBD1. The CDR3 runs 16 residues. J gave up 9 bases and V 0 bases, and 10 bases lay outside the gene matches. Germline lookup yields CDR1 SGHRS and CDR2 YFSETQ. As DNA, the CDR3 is TGCGCCAGCAGCTTGGTATCCGGTACAGGGGGCGTTGAGCAGTTCTTC. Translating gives CASSLVSGTGGVEQFF.

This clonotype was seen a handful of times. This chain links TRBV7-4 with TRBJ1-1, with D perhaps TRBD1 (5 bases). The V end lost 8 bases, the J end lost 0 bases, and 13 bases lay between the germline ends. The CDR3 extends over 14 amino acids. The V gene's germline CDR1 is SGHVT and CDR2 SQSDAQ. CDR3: CASLGAGLNTEAFF. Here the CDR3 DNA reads TGTGCCAGCCTAGGGGCAGGGTTGAACACTGAAGCTTTCTTT.

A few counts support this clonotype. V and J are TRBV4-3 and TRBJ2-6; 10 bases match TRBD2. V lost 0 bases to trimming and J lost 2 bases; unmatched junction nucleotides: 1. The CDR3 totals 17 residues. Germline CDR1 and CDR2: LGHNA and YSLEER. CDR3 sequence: CASSQDLAGAGANVLTF. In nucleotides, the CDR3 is TGCGCCAGCAGCCAAGACCTAGCGGGGGCTGGGGCCAACGTCCTGACTTTC.

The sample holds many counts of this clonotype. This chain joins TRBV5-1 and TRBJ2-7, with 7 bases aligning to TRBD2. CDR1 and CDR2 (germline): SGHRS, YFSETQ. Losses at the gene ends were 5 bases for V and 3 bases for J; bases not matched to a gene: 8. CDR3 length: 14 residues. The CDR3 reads CASSRELASYEQYF. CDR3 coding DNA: TGCGCCAGCAGTCGAGAACTAGCGAGCTACGAGCAGTACTTC.

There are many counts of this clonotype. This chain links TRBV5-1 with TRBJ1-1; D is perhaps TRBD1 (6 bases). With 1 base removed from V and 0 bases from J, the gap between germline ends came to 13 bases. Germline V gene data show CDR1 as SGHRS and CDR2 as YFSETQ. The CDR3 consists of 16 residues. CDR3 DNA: TGCGCCAGCAGCTTGTCTACAGGGTATCTGAACACTGAAGCTTTCTTT. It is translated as CASSLSTGYLNTEAFF.

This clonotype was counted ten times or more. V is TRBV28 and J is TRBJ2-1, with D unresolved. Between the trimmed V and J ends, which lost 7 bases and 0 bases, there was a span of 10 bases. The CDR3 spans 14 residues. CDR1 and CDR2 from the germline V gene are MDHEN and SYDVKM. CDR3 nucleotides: TGTGCCAGCACCTACAGCGCCTCCTACAATGAGCAGTTCTTC. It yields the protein CASTYSASYNEQFF.

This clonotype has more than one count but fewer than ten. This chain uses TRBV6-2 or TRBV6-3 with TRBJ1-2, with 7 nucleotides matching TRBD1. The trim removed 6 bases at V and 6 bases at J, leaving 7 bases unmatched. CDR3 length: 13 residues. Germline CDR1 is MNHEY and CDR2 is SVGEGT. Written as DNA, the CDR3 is TGTGCCAGCAGACGTGACAGGGAAGATGGCTACACCTTC. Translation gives CASRRDREDGYTF.

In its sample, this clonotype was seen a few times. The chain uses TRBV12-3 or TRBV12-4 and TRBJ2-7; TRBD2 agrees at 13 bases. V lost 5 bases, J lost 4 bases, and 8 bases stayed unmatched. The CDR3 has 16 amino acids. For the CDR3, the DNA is TGTGCCAGCAGTCCCCAAGGGACTAGCGGGGCTTACGAGCAGTACTTC. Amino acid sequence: CASSPQGTSGAYEQYF.

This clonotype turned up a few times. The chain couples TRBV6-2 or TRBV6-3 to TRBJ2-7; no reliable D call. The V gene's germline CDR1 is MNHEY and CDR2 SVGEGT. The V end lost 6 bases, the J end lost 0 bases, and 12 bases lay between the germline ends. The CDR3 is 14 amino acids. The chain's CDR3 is CASSPFGLSYEQYF. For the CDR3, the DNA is TGTGCCAGCAGCCCTTTTGGCCTCTCCTACGAGCAGTACTTC.

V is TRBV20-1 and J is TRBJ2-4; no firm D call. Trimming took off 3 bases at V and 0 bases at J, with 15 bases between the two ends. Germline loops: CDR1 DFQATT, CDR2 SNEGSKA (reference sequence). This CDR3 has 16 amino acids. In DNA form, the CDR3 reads TGCAGTGCTAGCCTCTATGGGGATTTAGCCAAAAACATTCAGTACTTC. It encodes CSASLYGDLAKNIQYF.

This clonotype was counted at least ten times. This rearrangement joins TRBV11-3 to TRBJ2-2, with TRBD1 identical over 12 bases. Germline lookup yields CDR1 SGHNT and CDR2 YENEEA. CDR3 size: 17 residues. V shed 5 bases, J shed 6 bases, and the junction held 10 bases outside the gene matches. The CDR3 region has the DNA TGTGCCAGCAGCCCCCAGACCGGGACAGGGGGCCCCGGGGAGCTGTTTTTT. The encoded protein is CASSPQTGTGGPGELFF.

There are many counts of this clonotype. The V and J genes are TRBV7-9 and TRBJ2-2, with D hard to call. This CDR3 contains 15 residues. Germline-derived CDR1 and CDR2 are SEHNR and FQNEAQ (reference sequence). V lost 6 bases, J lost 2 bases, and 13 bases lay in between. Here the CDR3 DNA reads TGTGCCAGCAGACAACCGACGCATAACACCGGGGAGCTGTTTTTT. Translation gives CASRQPTHNTGELFF.

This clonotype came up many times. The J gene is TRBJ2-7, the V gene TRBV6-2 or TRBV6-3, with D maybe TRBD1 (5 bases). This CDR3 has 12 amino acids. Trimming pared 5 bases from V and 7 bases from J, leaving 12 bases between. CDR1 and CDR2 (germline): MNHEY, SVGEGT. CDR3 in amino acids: CASSRQSMEQYF. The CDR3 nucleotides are TGTGCCAGCAGTCGACAGTCCATGGAGCAGTACTTC.

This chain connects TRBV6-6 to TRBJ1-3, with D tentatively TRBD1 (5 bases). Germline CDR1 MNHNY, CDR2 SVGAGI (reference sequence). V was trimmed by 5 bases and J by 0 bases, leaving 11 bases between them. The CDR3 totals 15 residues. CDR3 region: CASSTNRLSGNTIYF. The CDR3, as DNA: TGTGCCAGCAGTACTAACAGGCTCTCTGGAAACACCATATATTTT.

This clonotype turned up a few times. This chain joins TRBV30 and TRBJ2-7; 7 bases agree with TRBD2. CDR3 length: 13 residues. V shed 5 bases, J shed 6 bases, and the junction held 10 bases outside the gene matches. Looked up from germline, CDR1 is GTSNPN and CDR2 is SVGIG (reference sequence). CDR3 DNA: TGTGCCTGGTCTTTGCCGGGGGGTCTCGAGCAGTACTTC. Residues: CAWSLPGGLEQYF. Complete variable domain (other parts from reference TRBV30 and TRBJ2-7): SQTIHQWPATLVQPVGSPLSLECTVEGTSNPNLYWYRQAAGRGLQLLFYSVGIGQISSEVPQNLSASRPQDRQFILSSKKLLLSDSGFYLCAWSLPGGLEQYFGPGTRLTVT.

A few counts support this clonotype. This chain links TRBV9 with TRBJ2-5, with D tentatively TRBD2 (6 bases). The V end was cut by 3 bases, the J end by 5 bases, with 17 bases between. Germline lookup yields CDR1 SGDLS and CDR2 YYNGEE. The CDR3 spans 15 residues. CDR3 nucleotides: TGTGCCAGCAGCGAGCAGGCGGGAACTCTGGAGACCCAGTACTTC. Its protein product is CASSEQAGTLETQYF.

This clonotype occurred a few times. The CDR3 DNA reads as TGTGCCAGCACCCCCCTGGACAGGGAATTCGAAAAACTGTTTTTT. Residues: CASTPLDREFEKLFF. V and J are TRBV28 and TRBJ1-4; 8 nucleotides match TRBD1. With 7 bases clipped from V and 8 bases from J, the junction kept 12 bases outside the gene matches. Germline V gene lookup returns CDR1 MDHEN and CDR2 SYDVKM. There are 15 residues in the CDR3.

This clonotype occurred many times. This CDR3 is CASSLAGGAFF. The CDR3 region has the DNA TGTGCCAGCAGCTTAGCAGGGGGAGCTTTCTTT. J is TRBJ1-1 and V is TRBV7-2, with TRBD1 as a possible D gene (6 bases). CDR3 length: 11 amino acids. With 0 bases removed from V and 10 bases from J, the gap between germline ends came to 6 bases. The V gene's germline CDR1 is SGHTA and CDR2 FQGNSA.

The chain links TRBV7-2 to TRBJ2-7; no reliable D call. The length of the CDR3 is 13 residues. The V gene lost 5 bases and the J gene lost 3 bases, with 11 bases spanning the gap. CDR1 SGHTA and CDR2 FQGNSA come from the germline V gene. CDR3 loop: CASSRPLIYEQYF. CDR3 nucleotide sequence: TGTGCCAGCAGCAGACCATTAATCTACGAGCAGTACTTC.

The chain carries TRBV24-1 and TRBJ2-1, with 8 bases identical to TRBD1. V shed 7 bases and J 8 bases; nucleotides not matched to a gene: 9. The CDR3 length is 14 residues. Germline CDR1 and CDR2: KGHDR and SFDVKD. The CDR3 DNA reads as TGTGCCACCAGCGATACAGGGGGGCCCCATGAGCAGTTCTTC. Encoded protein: CATSDTGGPHEQFF.

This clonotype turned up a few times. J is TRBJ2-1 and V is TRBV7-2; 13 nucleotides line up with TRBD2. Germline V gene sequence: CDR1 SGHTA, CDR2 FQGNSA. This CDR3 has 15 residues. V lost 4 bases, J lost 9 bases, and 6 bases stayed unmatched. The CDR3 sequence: CASSSLAGGLGEQFF. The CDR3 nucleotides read TGTGCCAGCAGCTCACTAGCGGGGGGGCTTGGTGAGCAGTTCTTC.

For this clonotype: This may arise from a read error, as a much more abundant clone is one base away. The chain's CDR3 is CASSQEGTGVYEQYF. Written as DNA, the CDR3 is TGCGCCAGCAGCCAAGAGGGGACAGGGGTCTACGAGCAGTACTTC. The chain has TRBV4-1 and TRBJ2-7, with 10 bases aligning to TRBD1. The CDR3 covers 15 residues. The junction had 2 bases not matched to a gene; V was cut back by 0 bases and J by 3 bases. The germline CDR1 and CDR2 sequences are MGHRA and YSYEKL.

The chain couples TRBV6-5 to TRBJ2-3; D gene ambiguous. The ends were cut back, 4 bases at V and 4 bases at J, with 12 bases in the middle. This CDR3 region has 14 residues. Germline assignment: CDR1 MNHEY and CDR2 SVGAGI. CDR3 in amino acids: CASSSPGVADTQYF. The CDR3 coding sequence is TGTGCCAGCAGTTCCCCTGGGGTGGCAGATACGCAGTATTTT.

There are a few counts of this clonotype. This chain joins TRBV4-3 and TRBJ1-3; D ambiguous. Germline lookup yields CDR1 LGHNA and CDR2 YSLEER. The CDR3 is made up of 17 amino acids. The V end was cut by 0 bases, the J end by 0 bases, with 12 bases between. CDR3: CASSQDIRPSSGNTIYF. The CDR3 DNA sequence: TGCGCCAGCAGCCAAGACATCAGGCCTAGCTCTGGAAACACCATATATTTT.

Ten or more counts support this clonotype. CDR3 in amino acids: CASSQAGDILYGYTF. The CDR3 DNA follows: TGCGCCAGCAGCCAAGCCGGGGACATACTCTATGGCTACACCTTC. The chain links TRBV4-3 to TRBJ1-2; D is perhaps TRBD1 (6 bases). Trimming removed 1 base from V and 4 bases from J, with 13 bases in between. Germline loops: CDR1 LGHNA, CDR2 YSLEER. The CDR3 spans 15 residues.

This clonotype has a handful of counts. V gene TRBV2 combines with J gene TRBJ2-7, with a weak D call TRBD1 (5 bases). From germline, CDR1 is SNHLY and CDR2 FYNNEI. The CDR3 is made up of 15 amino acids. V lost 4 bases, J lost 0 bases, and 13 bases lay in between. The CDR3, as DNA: TGTGCCAGCAGTGCTTTGGGGCACAGCTCCTACGAGCAGTACGTC. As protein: CASSALGHSSYEQYV.